This is a list of T cell receptor beta chains from one sample in a study of early T cells in non-severe SARS-CoV-2 infection. Each CDR3 protein is one row after TCRdb ran MiXCR on the 5' RACE reads. The table has about 30,000 distinct CDR3 sequences, approximately 7% seen once. Sequenced sample: whole blood. All receptors come from an adult who was a healthcare worker with PCR-confirmed SARS-CoV-2 infection or an uninfected control (not recorded which). Both conserved end residues are trimmed from each CDR3.

>TRBV20-1|TRBJ1-1
SASMVDTEAF
>TRBV5-4|TRBJ2-7
ASSRFGVYEQY
>TRBV5-5|TRBJ2-3
ASSLDGSGGRASRTDTQY
>TRBV12-3/TRBV12-4|TRBJ2-4
ASTKGVLRGNIQY
>TRBV12-3/TRBV12-4|TRBJ1-2
ASSLIPGKEDGYT
>TRBV20-1|TRBJ2-7
SARVGTSGHSYH
>TRBV18|TRBJ1-2
ASSPEAGPYGYT
>TRBV5-1|TRBJ2-1
ASSLLGGVGNEQF
>TRBV19|TRBJ1-4
ASSIGTEYNEKLF
>TRBV10-3|TRBJ2-7
AISSRASSYEQY
>TRBV7-6|TRBJ2-1
ASSLTSGGAWNEQF
>TRBV7-2|TRBJ2-7
ASSLGLGATYEQY
>TRBV30|TRBJ2-5
AWSVQIQETQY
>TRBV13|TRBJ2-3
ASSLSQGVAGALGTDTQY
>TRBV11-3|TRBJ2-2
ASSLRDADDGELF
>TRBV7-6|TRBJ2-1
ASSLHSADSTF
>TRBV12-3/TRBV12-4|TRBJ1-5
ASSPDRGQRQPQH
>TRBV5-1|TRBJ2-7
ASSSSGRYEQY
>TRBV12-3/TRBV12-4|TRBJ1-4
ASSLNFWGQEEKLF
>TRBV28|TRBJ1-2
ASSLLGQGFRGYT
>TRBV7-9|TRBJ1-6
ASSAPQGANSPLH
>TRBV20-1|TRBJ2-5
SAREGLAQETQY
>TRBV5-6|TRBJ2-1
ASSLTSVSYNEQF
>TRBV5-1|TRBJ2-7
ASSLVVVTGGYEQY
>TRBV19|TRBJ1-2
ASSFTPTGGFGGYT
>TRBV5-1|TRBJ2-7
ASSLEASWAYEQY
>TRBV5-6|TRBJ1-1
ASSVTGNTEAF
>TRBV4-1|TRBJ1-2
ASSQEVLYYGYT
>TRBV6-2/TRBV6-3|TRBJ1-2
ASSSAGTGMGGYT
>TRBV20-1|TRBJ1-5
SARTDIDNQPQH
>TRBV29-1|TRBJ2-7
SVETELPYEQY